The 10 T cell receptor beta chains reported below all come from one sample, sequenced in a study of CD8+CD57+ T cells in acquired aplastic anemia. An expansion of CD8+CD57+ cells by flow cytometry had been shown in patients chosen for sequencing. Genomic DNA was employed as the template in profiling TCR beta VDJ and CDR3. TCRdb independently ran MiXCR on the reads; one entry per CDR3 protein. This table holds around 200,000 distinct CDR3 sequences, less than 50% found once. The sample taken for sequencing was sorted CD4+, CD8+, or CD8+CD57+ T cells (not recorded which) from PBMCs. Receptors originate from a human donor with aplastic anemia.

The sample holds many counts of this clonotype. CDR3: CSASWGGISTDTQYF. For the CDR3, the DNA is TGCAGTGCTAGTTGGGGAGGGATTAGCACAGATACGCAGTATTTT. This chain connects TRBV20-1 to TRBJ2-3, with 7 bases identical to TRBD2. The CDR3 is made up of 15 amino acids. Germline-derived CDR1 and CDR2 are DFQATT and SNEGSKA (reference sequence). V lost 3 bases, J lost 0 bases, and 6 bases stayed unmatched.

V usage is TRBV19 and J usage is TRBJ1-6; D not certain. The CDR3 totals 14 residues. V shed 8 bases and J shed 14 bases, with 22 bases lying between them. The germline CDR1 and CDR2 sequences are LNHDA and SQIVND (reference sequence). The CDR3 DNA reads as TGTGCCAGTCGGCTAGCCGAGGGTTGGGAATCCCTCCACTTT. Translation gives CASRLAEGWESLHF.

The chain has TRBV28 and TRBJ1-2, with 9 bases matching TRBD1. This CDR3 is built from 14 residues. Trimming removed 3 bases from V and 6 bases from J; junction bases left unmatched: 5. Germline-derived CDR1 and CDR2 are MDHEN and SYDVKM. The CDR3 DNA reads TGTGCCAGCAGTTTTATGGGACAGGGCCATGGCTACACCTTC. Its translation: CASSFMGQGHGYTF.

This clonotype was counted only a few times. The chain employs TRBV29-1 and TRBJ1-1; possibly TRBD1 for D (5 bases). The germline V gene encodes CDR1 SQVTM and CDR2 ANQGSEA. Trimming removed 5 bases from V and 5 bases from J, with 12 bases in between. This CDR3 is 12 amino acids long. The CDR3 sequence is CSVWQGGTEAFF. Written as DNA, the CDR3 is TGCAGCGTTTGGCAGGGAGGGACTGAAGCTTTCTTT.

J is TRBJ1-1 and V is TRBV12-3 or TRBV12-4, with 7 bases identical to TRBD1. V lost 6 bases, J lost 3 bases, and 7 bases stayed unmatched. The CDR3 runs to 14 residues. The CDR3 bases are TGTGCCAGCAGAGACTTCGGACAGGACACTGAAGCTTTCTTT. It encodes CASRDFGQDTEAFF.

The V call is TRBV10-3, the J call TRBJ2-1, with TRBD1 as a possible D gene (6 bases). The CDR3 is 15 amino acids. The V and J ends lost 2 bases and 9 bases respectively, with 17 bases between them. CDR1 and CDR2 from the germline V gene are ENHRY and SYGVKD. The CDR3 region has the DNA TGTGCCATCAGTGAGATTCAGGGGACGGACATTGAGCAGTTCTTC. This gives the protein CAISEIQGTDIEQFF.

The V gene is TRBV5-1, the J gene TRBJ2-5; D ambiguous. CDR3 length: 14 residues. Germline V lookup: CDR1 SGHRS, CDR2 YFSETQ. The V end lost 2 bases, the J end lost 1 base, and 9 bases lay between the germline ends. The CDR3 nucleotides read TGCGCCAGCAGCTTCTCCGGCCCCCAAGAGACCCAGTACTTC. As protein: CASSFSGPQETQYF. The whole variable domain, filled in from reference TRBV5-1 and TRBJ2-5, reads KAGVTQTPRYLIKTRGQQVTLSCSPISGHRSVSWYQQTPGQGLQFLFEYFSETQRNKGNFPGRFSGRQFSNSRSEMNVSTLELGDSALYLCASSFSGPQETQYFGPGTRLLVL.

The genes are TRBV2 and TRBJ2-5, with a tentative D call TRBD2 (6 bases). Germline V gene lookup returns CDR1 SNHLY and CDR2 FYNNEI. This CDR3 contains 14 residues. Trimming removed 6 bases at V and 5 bases at J, with 16 bases between. The CDR3 DNA reads as TGTGCCAGCAGCGCGGACCAGCGGGCGGAGACCCAGTACTTC. It is translated as CASSADQRAETQYF.

This clonotype was seen many times. Written as DNA, the CDR3 is TGTGCCAGCCTCCAGGGGGCCCTCTACGAGCAGTACTTC. This gives the protein CASLQGALYEQYF. V gene TRBV2 combines with J gene TRBJ2-7, with TRBD1 matching 8 bases. The CDR3 sequence is 13 residues long. Germline trimming cut 8 bases from V and 3 bases from J; bases unmatched to any gene: 6. Germline CDR1 reads SNHLY; CDR2 reads FYNNEI. The full variable domain, completed using reference TRBV2 and TRBJ2-7, is EPEVTQTPSHQVTQMGQEVILRCVPISNHLYFYWYRQILGQKVEFLVSFYNNEISEKSEIFDDQFSVERPDGSNFTLKIRSTKLEDSAMYFCASLQGALYEQYFGPGTRLTVT.

Many counts were recorded for this clonotype. The chain has TRBV7-2 and TRBJ1-5, with D uncertain. The germline V gene has CDR1 SGHTA and CDR2 FQGNSA. The CDR3 has 16 amino acids. Trimming left V 0 bases short and J 2 bases short, with 11 bases between. CDR3 in amino acids: CASSLARGSGNQPQHF. The CDR3 nucleotides read TGTGCCAGCAGCTTAGCGCGTGGGTCCGGCAATCAGCCCCAGCATTTT.